The entry below gives a single T cell receptor beta chain sequence along with its context. These data come from a study of blood T cell repertoires in COVID-19. Study background: The United States, Italy and Spain were the sources of the acute and convalescent COVID-19 samples.

Clones were read by immunoSEQ multiplex PCR, and TCRdb kept only the in-frame ones, dropping some. The table has just over 300,000 clones, around nine tenths seen once. CDR1 MNHEY and CDR2 SVGAGI come from the germline V gene. Losses at the gene ends were 10 bases for V and 0 bases for J; bases not matched to a gene: 2. CDR3 size: 15 residues. The sequencing sample was made of peripheral blood. This rearrangement joins TRBV6-5 to TRBJ2-1; 14 bases agree with TRBD2. This clonotype originated in a woman aged 25 to 39 with COVID-19, enrolled during active disease. DNA of the CDR3: TGTGCCACCGGACTAGCGGGGGGCTCCTACAATGAGCAGTTCTTC. It codes for CATGLAGGSYNEQFF.